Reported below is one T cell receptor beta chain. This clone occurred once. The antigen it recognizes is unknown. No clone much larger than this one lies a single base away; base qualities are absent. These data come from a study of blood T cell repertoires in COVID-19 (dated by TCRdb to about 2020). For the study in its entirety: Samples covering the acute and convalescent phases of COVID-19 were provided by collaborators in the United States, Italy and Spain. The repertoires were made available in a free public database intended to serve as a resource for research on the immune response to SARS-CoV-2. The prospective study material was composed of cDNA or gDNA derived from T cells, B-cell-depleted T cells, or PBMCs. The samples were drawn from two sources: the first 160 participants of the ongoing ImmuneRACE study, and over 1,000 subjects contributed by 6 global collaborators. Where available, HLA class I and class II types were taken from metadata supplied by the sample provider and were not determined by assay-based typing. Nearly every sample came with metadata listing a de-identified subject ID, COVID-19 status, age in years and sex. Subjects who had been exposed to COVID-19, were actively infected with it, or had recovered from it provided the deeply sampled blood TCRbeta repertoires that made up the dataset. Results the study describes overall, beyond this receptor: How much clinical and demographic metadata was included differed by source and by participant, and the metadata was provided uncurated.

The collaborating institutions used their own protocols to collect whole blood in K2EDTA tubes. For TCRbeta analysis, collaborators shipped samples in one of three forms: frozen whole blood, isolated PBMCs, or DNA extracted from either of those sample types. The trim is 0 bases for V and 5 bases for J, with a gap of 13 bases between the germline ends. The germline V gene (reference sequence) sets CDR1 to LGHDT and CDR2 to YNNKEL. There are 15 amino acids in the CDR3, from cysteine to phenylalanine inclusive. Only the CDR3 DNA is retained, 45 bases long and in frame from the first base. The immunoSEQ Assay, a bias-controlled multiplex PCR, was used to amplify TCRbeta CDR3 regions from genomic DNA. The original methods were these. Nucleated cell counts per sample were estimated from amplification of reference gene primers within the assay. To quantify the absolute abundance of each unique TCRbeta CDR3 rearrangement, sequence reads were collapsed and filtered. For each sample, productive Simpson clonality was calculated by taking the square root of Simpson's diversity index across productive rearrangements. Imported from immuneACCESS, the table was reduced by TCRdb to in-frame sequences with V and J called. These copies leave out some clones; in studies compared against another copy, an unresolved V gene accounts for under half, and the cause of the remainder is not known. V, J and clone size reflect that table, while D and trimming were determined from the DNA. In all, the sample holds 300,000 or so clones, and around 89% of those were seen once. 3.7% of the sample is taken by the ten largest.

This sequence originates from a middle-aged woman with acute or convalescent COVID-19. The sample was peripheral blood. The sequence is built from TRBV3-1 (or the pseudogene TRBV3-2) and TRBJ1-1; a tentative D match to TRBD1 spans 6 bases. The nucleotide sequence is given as TGTGCCAGCAGCCAAGAGGGGGCAGGGCGTACTGAAGCTTTCTTT. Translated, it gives CASSQEGAGRTEAFF.